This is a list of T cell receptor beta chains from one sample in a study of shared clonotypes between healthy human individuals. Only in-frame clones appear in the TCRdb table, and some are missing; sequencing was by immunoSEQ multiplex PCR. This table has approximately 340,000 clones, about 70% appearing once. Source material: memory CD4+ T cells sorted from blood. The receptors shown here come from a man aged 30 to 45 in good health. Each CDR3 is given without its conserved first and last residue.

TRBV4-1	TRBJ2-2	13	ASSPSIAATGELF
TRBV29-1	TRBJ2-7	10	SVELVGGEQY
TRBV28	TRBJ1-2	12	ASSSGTDDYGYT
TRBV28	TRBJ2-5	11	ASSFREGETQY
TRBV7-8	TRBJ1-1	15	ASSLARSGFSYTEAF
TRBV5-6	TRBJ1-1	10	ASSFGNTEAF
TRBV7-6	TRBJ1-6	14	ASSLGGGGINSPLH
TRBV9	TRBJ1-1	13	ASSVTPRGETEAF
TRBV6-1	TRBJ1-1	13	ASSATGGIPTEAF
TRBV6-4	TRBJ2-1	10	ASSALVAEQF
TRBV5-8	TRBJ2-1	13	ASSLGFVGGNEQF
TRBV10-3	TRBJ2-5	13	AISEGTGGKETQY
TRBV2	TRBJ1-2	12	ASSLQGIGFGYT
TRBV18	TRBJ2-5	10	ASSTYQETQY
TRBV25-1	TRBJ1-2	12	ASRGQGGNYGYT
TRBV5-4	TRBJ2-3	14	ASSQGRASREDTQY
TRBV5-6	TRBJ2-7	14	ASSLGWDRDPNEQY